Below are 10 T cell receptor beta chains sequenced from a single sample in a study of blood T cells in healthy people across ages (dated by TCRdb to 2014 to 2015). Library creation used 5' RACE. Reads for this sample came from an Illumina HiSeq 2500. The second PCR ran for about 6 to 11 cycles and used a J-beta primer mix along with a sample-barcoded 5' primer. The public sequencing data were trimmed at Q25 with fastp and processed into clonotypes with MiXCR by TCRdb, which kept only in-frame beta chains. Each entry is one CDR3 protein sequence, shown with its most common DNA and genes. This sample is represented by 700,000 to 950,000 distinct CDR3 sequences; roughly 64% of them were singletons. Over 20% of the sample goes to the ten largest clones. Sequencing was carried out using blood. These receptors all stem from a man aged 25-45 years in good health.

J is TRBJ1-5 and V is TRBV12-3 or TRBV12-4; D call uncertain. The length of the CDR3 is 12 residues. With 5 bases removed from V and 7 bases from J, the gap between germline ends came to 9 bases. For the CDR3, the DNA is TGTGCCAGCAGTCCTTCGTTACAGCCCCAGCATTTT. Its protein product is CASSPSLQPQHF.

This clonotype was seen a handful of times. The rearrangement links TRBV7-3 to TRBJ2-3; no reliable D call. V lost 10 bases and J lost 1, with 12 bases in between. The CDR3 has 13 amino acids. Germline V lookup: CDR1 SGHTA, CDR2 FQGTGA. The CDR3 protein is CATSSGRTDTQYF. CDR3 in DNA: TGTGCCACCTCGTCAGGCCGCACAGATACGCAGTATTTT.

The chain combines TRBV20-1 with TRBJ2-7; D is possibly TRBD1 or TRBD2 (6 bases each). CDR1 DFQATT and CDR2 SNEGSKA come from the germline V gene (reference sequence). Trimming pared 3 bases from V and 2 bases from J, leaving 29 bases between. There are 19 residues in the CDR3. CDR3 residues: CSARETGRSVGGPPYEQYF. In nucleotides, the CDR3 is TGCAGTGCTAGGGAGACAGGTCGATCCGTGGGAGGCCCCCCCTACGAGCAGTACTTC.

This chain connects TRBV12-3 or TRBV12-4 to TRBJ1-6, with TRBD1 matching over 7 bases. V shed 6 bases and J 7 bases; nucleotides not matched to a gene: 6. This CDR3 spans 14 amino acids. This CDR3 is CASRHDRANSPLHF. CDR3 DNA: TGTGCCAGCAGACACGACAGGGCGAATTCACCCCTCCACTTT.

The chain links TRBV7-9 to TRBJ2-5, with 12 bases identical to TRBD2. The CDR3 length is 16 residues. Germline lookup yields CDR1 SEHNR and CDR2 FQNEAQ (reference sequence). The J segment lost 1 base and the V segment lost 3 bases, leaving 3 bases of the junction unmatched. In nucleotides, the CDR3 is TGTGCCAGCAGCTTCGGACTAGCGGGGACCCAAGAGACCCAGTACTTC. Its protein product is CASSFGLAGTQETQYF.

The J gene is TRBJ2-3, the V gene TRBV20-1; weak D call: TRBD2 (6 bases). CDR1 and CDR2 from the germline V gene are DFQATT and SNEGSKA (reference sequence). CDR3 length: 14 amino acids. The V gene lost 6 bases and the J gene lost 3 bases, with 16 bases spanning the gap. The CDR3 DNA reads as TGCAGTGCCGTTACGGGAGAATTGACAGATACGCAGTATTTT. Translated: CSAVTGELTDTQYF.

The V gene is TRBV5-1, the J gene TRBJ2-7; D possibly corresponds to TRBD1 (6 bases). Trimming took off 1 base at V and 6 bases at J, with 26 bases between the two ends. CDR3 size: 18 residues. Per germline, CDR1 SGHRS and CDR2 YFSETQ. The CDR3 region is CASSLWDSGDPEVVEQYF. CDR3 sequence (DNA): TGCGCCAGCAGCTTGTGGGATTCAGGGGACCCAGAGGTAGTCGAGCAGTACTTC.

V gene TRBV7-2 combines with J gene TRBJ2-6; D unclear. Germline CDR1 is SGHTA and CDR2 is FQGNSA. The CDR3 length is 16 residues. The V and J ends lost 6 bases and 0 bases respectively, with 12 bases between them. Here the CDR3 reads CASSLSRNSGANVLTF. Written as DNA, the CDR3 is TGTGCCAGCAGTCTATCCCGGAACTCTGGGGCCAACGTCCTGACTTTC.

This rearrangement joins TRBV25-1 to TRBJ1-5; perhaps TRBD1 as D (5 bases). The germline CDR1 and CDR2 sequences are MGHDK and SYGVNS. The CDR3 is 16 residues long. Trimming removed 4 bases from V and 1 base from J, with 14 bases in between. The CDR3 nucleotides read TGTGCCAGCAGTGGTGGGGGGAGTGGGAGCAATCAGCCCCAGCATTTT. Protein sequence: CASSGGGSGSNQPQHF.

The chain combines TRBV5-1 with TRBJ2-5; no definite D call. The J call is uncertain, as TRBJ2-7 better fits the DNA end. This CDR3 spans 12 amino acids. Germline CDR1 SGHRS, CDR2 YFSETQ. The CDR3 loop reads CASSERNDEQYF. Written as DNA, the CDR3 is TGCGCCAGCAGCGAGCGTAACGACGAGCAGTACTTC.